One T cell receptor (beta chain) is described in this entry. Its target is not known. Germline V lookup: CDR1 MNHEY, CDR2 SMNVEV (reference sequence). CDR3 length: 15 residues. V dropped 5 bases and J dropped 2 bases, with 15 bases sitting between them. These data belong to a study of graft-versus-host responses after intestinal transplantation. Study-wide results and limits: In recipient marrow, GvH clones were found, and some appeared first in ileum or blood.

Sequencing was performed with immunoSEQ multiplex PCR; in TCRdb, only in-frame clones are kept and a portion is missing. This table holds more than 95,000 clones, 90% found once. This sequence originates from a human donor who received an intestinal transplant. Sample: unstimulated CD4+ T cells sorted from spleen or lymph node cells, taken before intestinal transplant. The genes are TRBV27 and TRBJ1-2; D perhaps matches TRBD1 (5 bases). The CDR3 protein is CASSPAAGWNYGYTF. The CDR3 nucleotides are TGTGCCAGCAGTCCCGCGGCAGGGTGGAACTATGGCTACACCTTC.